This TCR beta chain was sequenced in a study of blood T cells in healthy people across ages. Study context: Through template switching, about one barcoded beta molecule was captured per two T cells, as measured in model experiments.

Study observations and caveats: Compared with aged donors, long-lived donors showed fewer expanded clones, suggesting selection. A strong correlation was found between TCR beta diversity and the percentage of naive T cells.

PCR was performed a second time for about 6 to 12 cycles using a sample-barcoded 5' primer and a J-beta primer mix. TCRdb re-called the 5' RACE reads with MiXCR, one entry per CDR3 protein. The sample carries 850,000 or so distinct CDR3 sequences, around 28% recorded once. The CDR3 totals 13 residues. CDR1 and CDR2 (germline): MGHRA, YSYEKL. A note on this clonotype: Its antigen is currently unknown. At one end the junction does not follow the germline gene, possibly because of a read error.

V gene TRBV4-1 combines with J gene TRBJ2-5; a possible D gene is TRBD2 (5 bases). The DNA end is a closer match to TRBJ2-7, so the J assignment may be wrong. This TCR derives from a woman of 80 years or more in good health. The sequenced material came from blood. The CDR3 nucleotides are TGCGCCAGTAGCCGGGGTATAACCTACGAGCAGTACTTC. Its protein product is CASSRGITYEQYF.